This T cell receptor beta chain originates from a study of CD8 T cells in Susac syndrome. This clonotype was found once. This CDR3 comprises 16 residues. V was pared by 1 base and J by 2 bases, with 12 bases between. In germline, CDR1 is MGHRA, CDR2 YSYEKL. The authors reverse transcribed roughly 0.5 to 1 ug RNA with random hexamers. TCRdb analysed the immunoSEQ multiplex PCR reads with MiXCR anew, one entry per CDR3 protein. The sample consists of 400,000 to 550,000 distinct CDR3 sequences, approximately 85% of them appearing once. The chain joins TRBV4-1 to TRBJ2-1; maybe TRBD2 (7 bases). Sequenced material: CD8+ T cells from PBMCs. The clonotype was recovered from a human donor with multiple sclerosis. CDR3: CASSQVVRGPYNEQFF. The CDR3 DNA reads TGCGCCAGCAGCCAAGTAGTGCGGGGGCCCTACAATGAGCAGTTCTTC.